Each of the 12 T cell receptor beta chains below was sequenced from the same sample in a study of blood T cells in healthy people across ages (dated by TCRdb to between 2014 and 2016). Library prep was done by 5' RACE. This sample was sequenced with an Illumina HiSeq 2500. A second PCR of roughly 6 to 11 cycles was performed with a sample-barcoded 5' primer and a J-beta primer mix. TCRdb handled the public reads itself, with Q25 trimming in fastp and clone calling in MiXCR, and kept productive beta chains. Rows merge per CDR3 protein into single entries with the most common DNA and genes. This sample comprises 1,500,000 or so distinct CDR3 sequences, roughly 43% of them detected only once. The ten top clones hold over 3.5% of the sample. Sequencing was performed on blood. These receptor sequences come from a woman in her late teens or twenties in good health.

The genes are TRBV5-1 and TRBJ2-7; tentative D call: TRBD2 (6 bases). Germline-derived CDR1 and CDR2 are SGHRS and YFSETQ. The CDR3 runs to 12 residues. V was pared by 4 bases and J by 4 bases, with 9 bases between. CDR3 protein: CASSGGLYEQYF. CDR3 nucleotides: TGCGCCAGCAGCGGAGGGCTTTACGAGCAGTACTTC.

Remarks on this clonotype: At one end the junction does not follow the germline gene, possibly because of a read error. V and J are TRBV7-7 and TRBJ2-2, with 10 bases identical to TRBD1. The V gene's germline CDR1 is SSHAT and CDR2 FNYEAQ (reference sequence). CDR3 size: 16 residues. CDR3 sequence: CASSPPRQGASGELFF. The CDR3 bases are TGTGCTAGCAGCCCTCCCCGACAGGGGGCTAGCGGGGAGCTGTTTTTT.

In its sample, this clonotype was seen a few times. The genes are TRBV9 and TRBJ2-1; unclear D gene. The germline V and J ends were trimmed by 0 bases and 7 bases, with 8 bases remaining between them. The CDR3 spans 13 residues. Germline V gene lookup returns CDR1 SGDLS and CDR2 YYNGEE. The CDR3 DNA reads TGTGCCAGCAGCGTAGCACTTATGAATGAGCAGTTCTTC. Translated: CASSVALMNEQFF.

V is TRBV20-1 and J is TRBJ1-2; no firm D call. The CDR3 is 14 residues long. V dropped 3 bases and J dropped 4 bases, with 15 bases sitting between them. The germline CDR1 and CDR2 sequences are DFQATT and SNEGSKA (reference sequence). CDR3 in amino acids: CSASETLLGYGYTF. As DNA, the CDR3 is TGCAGTGCTAGTGAAACTTTATTGGGCTATGGCTACACCTTC.

The chain employs TRBV29-1 and TRBJ2-2; D is ambiguous. The CDR3 spans 12 residues. V lost 1 base to trimming and J lost 6 bases, with 6 bases between them. CDR1 and CDR2 (germline): SQVTM, ANQGSEA. CDR3 bases: TGCAGCGTTGAAGCCATCCCCGGGGAGCTGTTTTTT. Amino acids: CSVEAIPGELFF.

V is TRBV20-1 and J is TRBJ2-6; perhaps TRBD2 as D (6 bases). In germline, CDR1 is DFQATT, CDR2 SNEGSKA (reference sequence). The CDR3 runs to 16 residues. V lost 4 bases to trimming and J lost 0 bases, with 13 bases between them. CDR3 sequence (DNA): TGCAGTGCTAACGGAGGGAGCGGCTCTGGGGCCAACGTCCTGACTTTC. Residues: CSANGGSGSGANVLTF.

The gene calls are TRBV10-3 and TRBJ1-2, with D possibly TRBD1 on 5 matching bases. Trimming pared 6 bases from V and 4 bases from J, leaving 18 bases between. CDR1 is ENHRY and CDR2 is SYGVKD in the germline V gene. CDR3 length equals 15 residues. CDR3 bases: TGTGCCATCAGCCCCCGCGCAGGGCGGATCTATGGCTACACCTTC. It is translated as CAISPRAGRIYGYTF.

This clonotype was seen only once. This chain links TRBV6-1 with TRBJ2-5; 7 positions agree with TRBD2. V was pared by 9 bases and J by 11 bases, with 18 bases of the junction left unmatched. CDR1 is MNHNS and CDR2 is SASEGT in the germline V gene. This CDR3 is built from 14 residues. The CDR3 coding sequence is TGTGCCAGTCGTGCGGGGGTGCCCTACAATGAGCAGTACTTC. This gives the protein CASRAGVPYNEQYF.

The rearrangement joins TRBV6-2 or TRBV6-3 to TRBJ2-3; D is possibly TRBD2 (6 bases). The CDR3 is 15 residues long. V lost 6 bases, J lost 1 base, and 14 bases lay in between. Germline CDR1 reads MNHEY; CDR2 reads SVGEGT. The CDR3 DNA follows: TGTGCCAGCAGCGGGAGAGCGGACCGCACAGATACGCAGTATTTT. Translated, it gives CASSGRADRTDTQYF.

V usage is TRBV6-2 or TRBV6-3 and J usage is TRBJ2-7; no firm D call. The germline gives CDR1 MNHEY, CDR2 SVGEGT. V dropped 4 bases and J dropped 5 bases, with 6 bases sitting between them. The CDR3 runs 11 residues. The CDR3 region is CASSFVHEQYF. The CDR3 coding sequence is TGTGCCAGCAGTTTTGTCCACGAGCAGTACTTC.

Note on this clonotype: At one boundary the junction diverges from the germline segment, which might be a read error. The V gene is TRBV15, the J gene TRBJ2-1; 8 bases map to TRBD1. The length of the CDR3 is 15 residues. Germline CDR1 and CDR2: LNHNV and YYDKDF (reference sequence). Written as DNA, the CDR3 is TGTACCACCAGCATGCCGGACAGGGCTTACAATGAGCAGTTCTTC. Translated: CTTSMPDRAYNEQFF. The variable domain in full, with the rest retrieved from reference TRBV15 and TRBJ2-1, is DAMVIQNPRYQVTQFGKPVTLSCSQTLNHNVMYWYQQKSSQAPKLLFHYYDKDFNNEADTPDNFQSRRPNTSFCFLDIRSPGLGDTAMYLCTTSMPDRAYNEQFFGPGTRLTVL.

The chain is built from TRBV20-1 and TRBJ1-1; no clear D gene. V was pared by 2 bases and J by 5 bases, with 6 bases between. Germline CDR1 is DFQATT and CDR2 is SNEGSKA (reference sequence). This CDR3 comprises 11 residues. DNA for the CDR3: TGCAGTGCTAGATCGCTAACTGAAGCTTTCTTT. It encodes CSARSLTEAFF.